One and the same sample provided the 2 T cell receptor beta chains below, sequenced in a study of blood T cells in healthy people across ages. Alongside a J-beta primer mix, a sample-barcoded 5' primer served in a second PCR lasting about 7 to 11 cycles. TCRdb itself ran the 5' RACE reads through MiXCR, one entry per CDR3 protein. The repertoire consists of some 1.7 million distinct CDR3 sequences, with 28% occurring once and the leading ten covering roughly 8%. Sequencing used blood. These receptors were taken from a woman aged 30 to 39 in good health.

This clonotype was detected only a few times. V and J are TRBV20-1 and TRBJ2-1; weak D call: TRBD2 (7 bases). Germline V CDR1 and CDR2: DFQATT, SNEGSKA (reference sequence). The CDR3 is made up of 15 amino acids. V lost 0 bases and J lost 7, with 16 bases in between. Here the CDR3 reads CSARDGGRERNEQFF. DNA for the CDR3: TGCAGTGCTAGAGATGGGGGGCGGGAGCGGAATGAGCAGTTCTTC.

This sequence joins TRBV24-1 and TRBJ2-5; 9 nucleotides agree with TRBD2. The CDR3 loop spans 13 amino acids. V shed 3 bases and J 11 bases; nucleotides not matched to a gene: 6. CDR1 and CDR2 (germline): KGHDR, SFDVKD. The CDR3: CATSDLGTSKQYF. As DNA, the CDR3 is TGTGCCACCAGTGATCTCGGGACTAGCAAGCAGTACTTC.